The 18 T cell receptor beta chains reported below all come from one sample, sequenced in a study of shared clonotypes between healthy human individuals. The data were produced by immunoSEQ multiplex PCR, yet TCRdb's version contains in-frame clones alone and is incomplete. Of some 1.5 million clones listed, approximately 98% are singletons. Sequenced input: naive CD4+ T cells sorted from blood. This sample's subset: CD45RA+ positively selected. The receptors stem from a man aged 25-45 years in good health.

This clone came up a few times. The CDR3 region is CAITNSDRGSYEQYF. The CDR3 DNA sequence: TGTGCCATCACTAATTCGGACAGGGGCTCCTACGAGCAGTACTTC. The gene calls are TRBV10-3 and TRBJ2-7, with 9 bases matching TRBD1. The germline gives CDR1 ENHRY, CDR2 SYGVKD. CDR3 length: 15 residues. V trimming: 7 bases; J trimming: 0 bases; junction bases outside the gene matches: 7.

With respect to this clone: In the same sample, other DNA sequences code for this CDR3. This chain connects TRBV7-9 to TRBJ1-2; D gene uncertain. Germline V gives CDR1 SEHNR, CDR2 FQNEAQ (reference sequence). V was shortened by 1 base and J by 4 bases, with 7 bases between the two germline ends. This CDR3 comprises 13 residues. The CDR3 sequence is CASSLGQTYGYTF. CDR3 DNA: TGTGCCAGCAGCTTAGGGCAGACCTATGGCTACACCTTC.

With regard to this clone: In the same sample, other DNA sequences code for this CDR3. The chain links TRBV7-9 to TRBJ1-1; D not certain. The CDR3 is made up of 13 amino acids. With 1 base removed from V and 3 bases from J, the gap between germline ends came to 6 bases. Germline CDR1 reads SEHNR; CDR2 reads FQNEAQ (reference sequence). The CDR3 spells CASSLVRDTEAFF. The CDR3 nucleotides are TGTGCCAGCAGCTTAGTCCGGGACACTGAAGCTTTCTTT.

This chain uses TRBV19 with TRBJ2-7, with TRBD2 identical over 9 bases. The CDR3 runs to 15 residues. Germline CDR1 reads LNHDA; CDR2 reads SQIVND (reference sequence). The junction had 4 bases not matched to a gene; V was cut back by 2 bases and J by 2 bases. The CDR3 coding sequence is TGTGCCAGTAGTATAATAGCGGGAGAGACCTACGAGCAGTACTTC. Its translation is CASSIIAGETYEQYF.

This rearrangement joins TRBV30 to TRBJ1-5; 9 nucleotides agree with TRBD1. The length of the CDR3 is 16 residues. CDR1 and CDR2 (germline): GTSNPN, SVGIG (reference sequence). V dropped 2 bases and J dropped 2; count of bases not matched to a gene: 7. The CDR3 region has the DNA TGTGCCTGGAGTTTAGGGGACAGGGTGGGCAATCAGCCCCAGCATTTT. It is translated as CAWSLGDRVGNQPQHF.

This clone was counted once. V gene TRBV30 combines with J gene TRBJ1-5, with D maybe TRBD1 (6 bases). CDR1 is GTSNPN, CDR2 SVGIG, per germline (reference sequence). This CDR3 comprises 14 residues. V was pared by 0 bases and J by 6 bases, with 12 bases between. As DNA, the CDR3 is TGTGCCTGGAGTGTACATGGGGGGCCTCAGCCCCAGCATTTT. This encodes CAWSVHGGPQPQHF.

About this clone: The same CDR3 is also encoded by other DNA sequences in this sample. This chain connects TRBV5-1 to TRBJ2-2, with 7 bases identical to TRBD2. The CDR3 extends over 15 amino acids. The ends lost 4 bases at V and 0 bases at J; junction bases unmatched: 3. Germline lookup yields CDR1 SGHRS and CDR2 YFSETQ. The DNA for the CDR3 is TGCGCCAGCAGCCCGCTAGCGGCGAACACCGGGGAGCTGTTTTTT. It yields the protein CASSPLAANTGELFF.

DNA for the CDR3: TGTGCCAGCAGCGTAAGCAGCGGGGCTAACACCGGGGAGCTGTTTTTT. Amino acid sequence: CASSVSSGANTGELFF. The chain recombines TRBV9 with TRBJ2-2; 7 positions agree with TRBD2. V lost 1 base to trimming and J lost 2 bases; unmatched junction nucleotides: 5. CDR1 and CDR2 from the germline V gene are SGDLS and YYNGEE. This CDR3 spans 16 amino acids.

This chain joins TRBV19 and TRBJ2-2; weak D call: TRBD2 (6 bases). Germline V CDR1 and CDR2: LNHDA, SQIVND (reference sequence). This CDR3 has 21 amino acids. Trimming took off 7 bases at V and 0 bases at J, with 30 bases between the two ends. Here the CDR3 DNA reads TGTGCCAGTACCCCCGGGGGAAGGGGCCTCTGGCGATTCGCGAACACCGGGGAGCTGTTTTTT. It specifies CASTPGGRGLWRFANTGELFF.

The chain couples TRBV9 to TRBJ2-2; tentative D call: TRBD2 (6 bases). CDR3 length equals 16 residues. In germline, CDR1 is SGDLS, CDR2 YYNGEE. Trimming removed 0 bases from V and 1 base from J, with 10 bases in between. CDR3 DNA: TGTGCCAGCAGCGTAGGCGGGACGGGGAACACCGGGGAGCTGTTTTTT. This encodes CASSVGGTGNTGELFF.

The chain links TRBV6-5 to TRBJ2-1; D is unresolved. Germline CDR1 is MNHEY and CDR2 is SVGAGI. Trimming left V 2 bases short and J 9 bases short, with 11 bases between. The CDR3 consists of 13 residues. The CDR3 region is CASSYDPFSEQFF. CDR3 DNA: TGTGCCAGCAGTTACGACCCCTTTAGTGAGCAGTTCTTC.

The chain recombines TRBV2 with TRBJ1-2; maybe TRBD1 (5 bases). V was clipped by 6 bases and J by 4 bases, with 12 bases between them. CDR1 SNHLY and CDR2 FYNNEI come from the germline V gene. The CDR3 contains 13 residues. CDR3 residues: CASSRDSLYGYTF. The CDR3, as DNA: TGTGCCAGCAGCCGGGACTCGCTCTATGGCTACACCTTC.

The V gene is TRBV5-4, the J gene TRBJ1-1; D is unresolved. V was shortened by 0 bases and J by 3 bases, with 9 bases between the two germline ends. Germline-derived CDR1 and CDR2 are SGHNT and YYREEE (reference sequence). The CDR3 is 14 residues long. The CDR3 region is CASSLVAPHTEAFF. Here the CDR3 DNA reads TGTGCCAGCAGCTTGGTGGCCCCCCACACTGAAGCTTTCTTT.

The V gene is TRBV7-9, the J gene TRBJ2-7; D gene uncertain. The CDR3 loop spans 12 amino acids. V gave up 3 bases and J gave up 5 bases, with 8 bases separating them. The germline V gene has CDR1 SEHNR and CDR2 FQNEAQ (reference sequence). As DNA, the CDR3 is TGTGCCAGCAGCTTCCAAGACAACGAGCAGTACTTC. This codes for CASSFQDNEQYF.

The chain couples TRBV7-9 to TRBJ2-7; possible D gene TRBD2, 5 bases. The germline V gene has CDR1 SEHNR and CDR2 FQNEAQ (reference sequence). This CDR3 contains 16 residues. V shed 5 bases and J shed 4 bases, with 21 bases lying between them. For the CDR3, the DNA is TGTGCCAGCAGCCCGGGCCGGGATCCCCGGAGATACGAGCAGTACTTC. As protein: CASSPGRDPRRYEQYF. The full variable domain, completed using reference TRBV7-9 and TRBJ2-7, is DTGVSQNPRHKITKRGQNVTFRCDPISEHNRLYWYRQTLGQGPEFLTYFQNEAQLEKSRLLSDRFSAERPKGSFSTLEIQRTEQGDSAMYLCASSPGRDPRRYEQYFGPGTRLTVT.

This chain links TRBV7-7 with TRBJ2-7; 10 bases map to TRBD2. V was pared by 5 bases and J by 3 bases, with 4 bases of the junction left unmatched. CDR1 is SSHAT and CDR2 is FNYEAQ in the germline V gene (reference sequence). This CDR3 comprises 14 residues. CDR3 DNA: TGTGCCAGCAGCCCTAGCGGGAGAGTCTACGAGCAGTACTTC. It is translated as CASSPSGRVYEQYF. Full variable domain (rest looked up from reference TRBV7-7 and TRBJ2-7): GAGVSQSPRYKVTKRGQDVTLRCDPISSHATLYWYQQALGQGPEFLTYFNYEAQPDKSGLPSDRFSAERPEGSISTLTIQRTEQRDSAMYRCASSPSGRVYEQYFGPGTRLTVT.

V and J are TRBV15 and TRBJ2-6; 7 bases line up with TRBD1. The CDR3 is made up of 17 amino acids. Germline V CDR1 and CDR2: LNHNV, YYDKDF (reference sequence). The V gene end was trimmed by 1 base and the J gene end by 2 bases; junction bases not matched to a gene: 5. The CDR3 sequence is CATSRAGGVPGANVLTF. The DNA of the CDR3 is TGTGCCACCAGCAGAGCAGGGGGAGTTCCTGGGGCCAACGTCCTGACTTTC.

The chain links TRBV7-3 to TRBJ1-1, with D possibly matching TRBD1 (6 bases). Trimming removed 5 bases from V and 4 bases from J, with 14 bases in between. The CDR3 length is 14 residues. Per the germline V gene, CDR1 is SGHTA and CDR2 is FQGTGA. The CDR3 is CASSQHTGSTEAFF. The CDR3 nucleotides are TGTGCCAGCAGCCAACACACAGGGAGCACTGAAGCTTTCTTT. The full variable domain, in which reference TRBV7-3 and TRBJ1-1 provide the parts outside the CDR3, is GAGVSQTPSNKVTEKGKYVELRCDPISGHTALYWYRQSLGQGPEFLIYFQGTGAADDSGLPNDRFFAVRPEGSVSTLKIQRTERGDSAVYLCASSQHTGSTEAFFGQGTRLTVV.